These T cell receptor beta chains were read from a single sample in a study of T cells after yellow fever vaccination. TCRdb redid the calling of the 5' RACE reads with MiXCR, one entry per CDR3 protein. The table includes a few hundred thousand distinct CDR3 sequences, around 4.5% detected once. Sequencing was performed on PBMCs, taken 15 days after the yellow fever booster vaccination. The receptors shown here come from a man aged 18 to 30 who received the YFV17D yellow fever vaccine. The CDR3 runs from the conserved cysteine through the conserved F or W. Each record gives: J gene, D gene, V gene, clone size, CDR3 protein, CDR3 DNA. D genes are given only for firm matches. Size is stated for part of the rows, as once, few or many counts, or as a class when the clone is expanded.

>TRBJ2-7|-|TRBV13|few
CASSSLETGLSSYEQYF
TGTGCCAGCAGCTCCCTAGAGACAGGACTTAGCTCCTACGAGCAGTACTTC
>TRBJ2-5|-|TRBV29-1|-
CSVEEGQTQYF
TGCAGCGTTGAAGAGGGACAGACCCAGTACTTC
>TRBJ1-1|-|TRBV4-3|many
CASSQDSGGSMNTEAFF
TGCGCCAGCAGCCAAGATTCGGGGGGGAGTATGAACACTGAAGCTTTCTTT
>TRBJ1-4|-|TRBV25-1|-
CASSLKQGLNEKLFF
TGTGCCAGCAGTCTTAAGCAGGGTTTAAATGAAAAACTGTTTTTT
>TRBJ1-5|-|TRBV5-1|many
CASSPGGGNQPQHF
TGCGCCAGCAGCCCGGGGGGAGGCAATCAGCCCCAGCATTTT
>TRBJ1-6|-|TRBV3-1|few
CASSPLGGRNSPLHF
TGTGCCAGCAGCCCACTTGGCGGGCGGAATTCACCCCTCCACTTT
>TRBJ1-1|-|TRBV10-3|many
CAISGTLNTEAFF
TGTGCCATCAGTGGGACATTGAACACTGAAGCTTTCTTT
>TRBJ1-4|TRBD1|TRBV20-1|many
CSAPEGDRKKLFF
TGCAGTGCTCCCGAGGGGGACAGAAAAAAACTGTTTTTT
>TRBJ1-1|-|TRBV12-5|many
CASGSWSYTEAFF
TGTGCTAGTGGTTCTTGGTCCTACACTGAAGCTTTCTTT
>TRBJ2-7|TRBD1|TRBV5-1|-
CASSLPGTGASYEQYF
TGCGCCAGCAGCTTGCCAGGGACAGGAGCCTCCTACGAGCAGTACTTC